These 8 T cell receptor beta chains were sequenced from one sample in a study of low-dose radiotherapy and immunotherapy resistance in tumors. Time point defined: before trial treatment. Priming of first-strand cDNA relied on TRAV- and TRBV-specific primers (covering alpha and beta chains). TCR amplification used around 20 PCR cycles, a constant-region primer and a V-primer adapter. Each CDR3 protein gets one entry after TCRdb re-called the reads with MiXCR. The table records 65,000 to 90,000 distinct CDR3 sequences, 18% of them present only once. Here the sequenced sample was PBMCs, taken before treatment. These receptors were obtained from a male donor with prostate cancer.

This clonotype was found many times. This sequence joins TRBV6-2 or TRBV6-3 and TRBJ1-5; D not resolved. The CDR3 contains 15 residues. Trimming left V 5 bases short and J 0 bases short, with 11 bases between. Germline CDR1 reads MNHEY; CDR2 reads SVGEGT. Here the CDR3 DNA reads TGTGCCAGCAGTGCCGGAAGCCATAGCAATCAGCCCCAGCATTTT. Its translation is CASSAGSHSNQPQHF.

V usage is TRBV5-4 and J usage is TRBJ2-7; D call uncertain. From germline, CDR1 is SGHNT and CDR2 YYREEE (reference sequence). There are 13 residues in the CDR3. Trimming took 4 bases from V and 0 from J, leaving 8 bases between them. CDR3 region: CASSNTTSYEQYF. The CDR3 DNA follows: TGTGCCAGCAGCAATACCACCTCCTACGAGCAGTACTTC.

This clonotype was seen ten or more times. V gene TRBV2 combines with J gene TRBJ1-5, with 10 bases fitting TRBD1. CDR3 length: 17 amino acids. V lost 4 bases and J lost 1; bases outside the gene matches: 7. Germline CDR1 and CDR2: SNHLY and FYNNEI. DNA for the CDR3: TGTGCCAGCAGTGCCGACAGGGGGCGAACAAGCAATCAGCCCCAGCATTTT. Its protein product is CASSADRGRTSNQPQHF.

This clonotype was seen at least ten times. The chain uses TRBV5-1 and TRBJ1-5; no firm D call. V gave up 0 bases and J gave up 5 bases, with 12 bases separating them. Germline assignment: CDR1 SGHRS and CDR2 YFSETQ. This CDR3 is 15 amino acids long. The CDR3 loop reads CASSLDGDSYQPQHF. As DNA, the CDR3 is TGCGCCAGCAGCTTGGATGGGGATTCCTATCAGCCCCAGCATTTT.

This clonotype was observed at least ten times. The V call is TRBV19, the J call TRBJ1-1, with 7 bases matching TRBD1. J lost 2 bases, V lost 3 bases, and 6 bases had no gene match. This CDR3 comprises 15 residues. Germline V gives CDR1 LNHDA, CDR2 SQIVND (reference sequence). The CDR3 loop is CASSIGGTANTEAFF. DNA of the CDR3: TGTGCCAGTAGTATCGGAGGGACAGCAAACACTGAAGCTTTCTTT.

With respect to this clonotype: The likely explanation is a read error, given a far larger clone one base away. In nucleotides, the CDR3 is TGTGCCAGCAGTTTCGGGCTAGCGGGAAACGAGCAGTTCTTC. Translation gives CASSFGLAGNEQFF. This chain joins TRBV28 and TRBJ2-1; 9 bases line up with TRBD2. The CDR3 length is 14 residues. V was pared by 3 bases and J by 10 bases, with 7 bases of the junction left unmatched. CDR1 and CDR2 (germline): MDHEN, SYDVKM.

The genes are TRBV30 and TRBJ2-2; D remains ambiguous. CDR3 length: 12 residues. The germline V gene has CDR1 GTSNPN and CDR2 SVGIG (reference sequence). The V end lost 3 bases, the J end lost 6 bases, and 8 bases lay between the germline ends. This chain's CDR3 is CAWSLGSGELFF. DNA of the CDR3: TGTGCCTGGAGCCTGGGGTCCGGGGAGCTGTTTTTT.

In regard to this clonotype: This sequence is one base from a far larger clone and is likely a read error. The chain employs TRBV29-1 and TRBJ2-1; TRBD2 is a possible D gene (5 bases). The CDR3 has 15 residues. Germline CDR1 reads SQVTM; CDR2 reads ANQGSEA. Trimming stripped 7 bases from V and 10 bases from J, with 26 bases between. The chain's CDR3 is CSGLTLGRSDYEQFF. CDR3 coding DNA: TGCAGCGGACTAACTCTGGGCAGGAGCGACTACGAGCAGTTCTTC.